The 9 T cell receptor beta chains given below trace back to one sample, sequenced in a study of CD8 T cells in ankylosing spondylitis. TCRdb re-analysed the 5' RACE reads in MiXCR, keeping a single row per CDR3 protein. Of 130,000 to 150,000 distinct CDR3 sequences listed, 7% to 9% are singletons. The sample comprised synovial fluid, either unsorted or a sorted T cell fraction (not recorded which). These TCRs come from a male donor with ankylosing spondylitis.

This clonotype was detected ten times or more. The rearrangement joins TRBV28 to TRBJ2-7; 7 bases line up with TRBD1. This CDR3 comprises 15 residues. Germline V gives CDR1 MDHEN, CDR2 SYDVKM. V lost 2 bases to trimming and J lost 4 bases; unmatched junction nucleotides: 8. As DNA, the CDR3 is TGTGCCAGCAGTTTAGCACAGGGGTCCATTTACGAGCAGTACTTC. Amino acid sequence: CASSLAQGSIYEQYF.

The chain has TRBV25-1 and TRBJ2-5; tentative D call: TRBD1 (6 bases). This CDR3 contains 17 residues. V dropped 8 bases and J dropped 4 bases, with 26 bases sitting between them. Germline loops: CDR1 MGHDK, CDR2 SYGVNS. The DNA of the CDR3 is TGTGCCAGCTCTGGGCGGCAGGGGACGGGGTATGGAGAGACCCAGTACTTC. Residues: CASSGRQGTGYGETQYF. Based on the CDR3 plus reference TRBV25-1 and TRBJ2-5, the full variable domain is EADIYQTPRYLVIGTGKKITLECSQTMGHDKMYWYQQDPGMELHLIHYSYGVNSTEKGDLSSESTVSRIRTEHFPLTLESARPSHTSQYLCASSGRQGTGYGETQYFGPGTRLLVL.

This clonotype appeared many times. The chain carries TRBV12-3 or TRBV12-4 and TRBJ2-1; 12 nucleotides align to TRBD2. The ends lost 5 bases at V and 4 bases at J; junction bases unmatched: 3. This CDR3 is built from 15 residues. The DNA of the CDR3 is TGTGCCAGCAGTCGCGGGACTAGCGGGTACAATGAGCAGTTCTTC. Protein product: CASSRGTSGYNEQFF.

V usage is TRBV7-2 and J usage is TRBJ2-4; no firm D call. CDR3 length equals 11 residues. V lost 3 bases, J lost 7 bases, and 4 bases lay in between. CDR1 SGHTA and CDR2 FQGNSA come from the germline V gene. The CDR3 sequence is CASSLINIQYF. The CDR3 DNA sequence: TGTGCCAGCAGCTTGATTAACATTCAGTACTTC.

This clonotype was counted a few times. CDR3: CASSATSGGGYTF. The CDR3, as DNA: TGCGCCAGCAGCGCGACGTCGGGGGGCGGCTACACCTTC. V and J are TRBV5-1 and TRBJ1-2, with D perhaps TRBD1 (6 bases). This CDR3 spans 13 amino acids. CDR1 is SGHRS and CDR2 is YFSETQ in the germline V gene. The V gene lost 4 bases and the J gene lost 8 bases, with 15 bases spanning the gap.

This clonotype was seen at least ten times. The chain has TRBV2 and TRBJ2-5, with D unresolved. Per the germline V gene, CDR1 is SNHLY and CDR2 is FYNNEI. Between the trimmed V and J ends, which lost 8 bases and 4 bases, there was a span of 8 bases. The CDR3 length is 11 residues. For the CDR3, the DNA is TGTGCCAGCCAAGTTCTAGAGACCCAGTACTTC. Protein sequence: CASQVLETQYF.

This clonotype has a handful of counts. The chain has TRBV6-2 or TRBV6-3 and TRBJ1-5; 8 nucleotides align to TRBD1. The V gene end was trimmed by 5 bases and the J gene end by 4 bases; junction bases not matched to a gene: 10. Germline lookup yields CDR1 MNHEY and CDR2 SVGEGT. This CDR3 spans 16 amino acids. As DNA, the CDR3 is TGTGCCAGCAGTGCGTTGGACAGGGAGATGAATCAGCCCCAGCATTTT. Protein: CASSALDREMNQPQHF.

This clonotype was seen repeatedly, ten times or more. V gene TRBV4-2 combines with J gene TRBJ2-5, with 8 bases aligning to TRBD2. CDR3 length: 14 residues. The germline gives CDR1 LGHNA, CDR2 YNFKEQ. With 6 bases clipped from V and 3 bases from J, the junction kept 6 bases outside the gene matches. CDR3 coding DNA: TGTGCCAGCAGGAGAGCGGGGGCCGAAGAGACCCAGTACTTC. This encodes CASRRAGAEETQYF.

This clonotype was detected only a few times. J is TRBJ2-7 and V is TRBV20-1; a weak D match, TRBD2 (6 bases). V was trimmed by 3 bases and J by 1 base, leaving 25 bases between them. The CDR3 totals 18 residues. The germline V gene has CDR1 DFQATT and CDR2 SNEGSKA (reference sequence). The CDR3 region is CSARTRAGIQKGSYEQYF. DNA for the CDR3: TGCAGTGCTAGGACCCGGGCGGGAATACAGAAAGGATCCTACGAGCAGTACTTC.